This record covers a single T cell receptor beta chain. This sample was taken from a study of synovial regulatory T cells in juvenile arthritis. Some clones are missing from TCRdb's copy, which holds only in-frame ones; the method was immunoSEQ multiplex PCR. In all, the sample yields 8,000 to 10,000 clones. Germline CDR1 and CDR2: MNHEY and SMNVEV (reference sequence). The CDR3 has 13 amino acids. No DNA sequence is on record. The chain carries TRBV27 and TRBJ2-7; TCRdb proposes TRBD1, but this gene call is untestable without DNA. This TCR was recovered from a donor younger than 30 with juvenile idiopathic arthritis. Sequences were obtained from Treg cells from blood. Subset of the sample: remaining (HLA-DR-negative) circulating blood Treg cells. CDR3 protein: CASKGLNLDEQYF.